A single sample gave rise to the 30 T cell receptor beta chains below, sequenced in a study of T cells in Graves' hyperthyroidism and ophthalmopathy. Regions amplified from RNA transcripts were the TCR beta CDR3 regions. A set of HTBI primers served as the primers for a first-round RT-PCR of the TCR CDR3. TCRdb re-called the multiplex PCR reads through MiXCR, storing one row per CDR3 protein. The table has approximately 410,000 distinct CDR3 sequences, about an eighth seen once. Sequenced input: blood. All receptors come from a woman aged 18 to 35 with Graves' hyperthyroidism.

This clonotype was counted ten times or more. CDR3 loop: CASSGATTSSYEQYF. In DNA, the CDR3 is TGTGCCAGCAGCGGCGCTACTACAAGCAGCTACGAGCAGTACTTC. The gene calls are TRBV5-4 and TRBJ2-7; no firm D call. V lost 4 bases to trimming and J lost 3 bases, with 17 bases between them. This CDR3 has 15 amino acids. CDR1 and CDR2 (germline): SGHNT, YYREEE (reference sequence). The full variable domain, with the rest looked up from reference TRBV5-4 and TRBJ2-7, is ETGVTQSPTHLIKTRGQQVTLRCSSQSGHNTVSWYQQALGQGPQFIFQYYREEENGRGNFPPRFSGLQFPNYSSELNVNALELDDSALYLCASSGATTSSYEQYFGPGTRLTVT.

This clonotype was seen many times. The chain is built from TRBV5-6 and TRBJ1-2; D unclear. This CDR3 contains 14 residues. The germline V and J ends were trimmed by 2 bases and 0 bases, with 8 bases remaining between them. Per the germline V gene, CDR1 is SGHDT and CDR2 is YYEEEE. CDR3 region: CASSFEGPNYGYTF. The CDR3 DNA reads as TGTGCCAGCAGCTTTGAGGGTCCTAACTATGGCTACACCTTC.

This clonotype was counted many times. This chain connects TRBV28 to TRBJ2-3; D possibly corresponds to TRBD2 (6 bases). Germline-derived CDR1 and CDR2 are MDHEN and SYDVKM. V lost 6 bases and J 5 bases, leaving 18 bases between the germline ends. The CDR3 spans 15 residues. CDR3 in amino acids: CASSPSGPRIDTQYF. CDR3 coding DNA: TGTGCCAGCAGCCCCAGCGGGCCGCGGATAGATACGCAGTATTTT.

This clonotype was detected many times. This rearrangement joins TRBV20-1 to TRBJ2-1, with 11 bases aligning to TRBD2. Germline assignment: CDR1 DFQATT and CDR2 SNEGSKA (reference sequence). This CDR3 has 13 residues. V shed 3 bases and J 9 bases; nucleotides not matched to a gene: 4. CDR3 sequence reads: CSASLAGGVEQFF. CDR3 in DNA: TGCAGTGCTAGCCTAGCGGGAGGTGTTGAGCAGTTCTTC.

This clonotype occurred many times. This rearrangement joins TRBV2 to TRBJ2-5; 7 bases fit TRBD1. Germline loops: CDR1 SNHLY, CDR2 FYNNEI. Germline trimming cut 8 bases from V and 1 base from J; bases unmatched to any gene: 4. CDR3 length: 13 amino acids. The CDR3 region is CASARDSQETQYF. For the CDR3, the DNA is TGTGCCAGCGCACGGGACAGCCAAGAGACCCAGTACTTC.

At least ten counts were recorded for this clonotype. CDR3 coding DNA: TGTGCCAGCAGTCAACCGGGACAGTCCTACGAGCAGTACTTC. Translation: CASSQPGQSYEQYF. J is TRBJ2-7 and V is TRBV12-3 or TRBV12-4; 7 positions agree with TRBD1. The V and J ends lost 5 bases and 1 base, in that order; junction bases with no gene match: 5. The length of the CDR3 is 14 residues.

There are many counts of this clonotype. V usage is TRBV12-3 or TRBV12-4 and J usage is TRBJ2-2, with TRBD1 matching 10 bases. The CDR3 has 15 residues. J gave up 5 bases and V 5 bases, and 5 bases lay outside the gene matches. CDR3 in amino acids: CASSRPGQGTGELFF. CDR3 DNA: TGTGCCAGCAGTCGCCCGGGACAGGGGACCGGGGAGCTGTTTTTT.

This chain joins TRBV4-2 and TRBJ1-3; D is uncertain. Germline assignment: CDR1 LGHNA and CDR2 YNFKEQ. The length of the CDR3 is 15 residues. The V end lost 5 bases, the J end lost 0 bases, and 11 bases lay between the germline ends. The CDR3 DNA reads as TGTGCCAGCAGCGACCCGACGGACTCTGGAAACACCATATATTTT. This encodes CASSDPTDSGNTIYF.

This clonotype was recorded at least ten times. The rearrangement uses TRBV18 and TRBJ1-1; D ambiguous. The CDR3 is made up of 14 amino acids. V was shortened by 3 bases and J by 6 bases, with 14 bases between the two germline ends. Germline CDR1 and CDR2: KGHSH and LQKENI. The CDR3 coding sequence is TGTGCCAGCTCACCGGTCGGGGATCCCGCTGAAGCTTTCTTT. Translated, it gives CASSPVGDPAEAFF.

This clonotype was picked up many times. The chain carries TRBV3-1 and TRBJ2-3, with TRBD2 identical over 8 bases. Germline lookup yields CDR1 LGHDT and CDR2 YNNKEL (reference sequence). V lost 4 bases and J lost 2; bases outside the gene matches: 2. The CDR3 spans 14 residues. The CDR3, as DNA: TGTGCCAGCAGCCGACTAGCGAACACAGATACGCAGTATTTT. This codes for CASSRLANTDTQYF.

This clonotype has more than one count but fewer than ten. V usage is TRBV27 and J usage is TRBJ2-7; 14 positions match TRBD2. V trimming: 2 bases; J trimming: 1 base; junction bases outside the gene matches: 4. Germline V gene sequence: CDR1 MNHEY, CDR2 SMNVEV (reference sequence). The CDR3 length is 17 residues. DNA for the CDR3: TGTGCCAGCAGTTTAGAAGGGACTAGCGGGGGATCCTACGAGCAGTACTTC. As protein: CASSLEGTSGGSYEQYF.

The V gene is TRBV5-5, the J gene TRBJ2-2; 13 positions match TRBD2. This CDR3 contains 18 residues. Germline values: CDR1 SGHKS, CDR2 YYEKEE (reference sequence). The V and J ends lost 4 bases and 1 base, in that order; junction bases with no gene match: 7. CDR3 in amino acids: CASSPAWTSGRNTGELFF. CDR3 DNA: TGTGCCAGCAGCCCCGCCTGGACTAGCGGGAGGAACACCGGGGAGCTGTTTTTT.

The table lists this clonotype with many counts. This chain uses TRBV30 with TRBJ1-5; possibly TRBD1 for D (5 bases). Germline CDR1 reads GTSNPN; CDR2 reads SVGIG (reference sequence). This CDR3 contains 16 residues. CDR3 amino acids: CAYAPGTDPSNQPQHF. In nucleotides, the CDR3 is TGTGCGTACGCTCCCGGGACGGACCCTAGCAATCAGCCCCAGCATTTT.

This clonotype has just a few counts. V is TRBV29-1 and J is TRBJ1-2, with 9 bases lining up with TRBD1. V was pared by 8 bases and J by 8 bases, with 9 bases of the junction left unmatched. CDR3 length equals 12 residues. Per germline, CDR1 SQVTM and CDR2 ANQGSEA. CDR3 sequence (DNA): TGCAGCACCCGGGACAGGGCGGCGGGCTACACCTTC. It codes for CSTRDRAAGYTF.

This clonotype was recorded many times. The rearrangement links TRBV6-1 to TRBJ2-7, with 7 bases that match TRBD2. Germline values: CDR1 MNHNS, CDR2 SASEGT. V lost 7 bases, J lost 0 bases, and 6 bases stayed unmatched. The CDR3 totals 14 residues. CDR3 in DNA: TGTGCCAGCACACCGGGGGGTTTCTCCTACGAGCAGTACTTC. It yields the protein CASTPGGFSYEQYF.

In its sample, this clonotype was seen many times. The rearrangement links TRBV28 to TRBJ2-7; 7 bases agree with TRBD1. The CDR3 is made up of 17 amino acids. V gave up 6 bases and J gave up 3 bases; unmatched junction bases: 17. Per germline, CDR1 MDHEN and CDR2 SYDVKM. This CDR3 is CASSFEQGIGPNYEQYF. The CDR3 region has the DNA TGTGCCAGCAGCTTTGAACAGGGGATCGGCCCTAACTACGAGCAGTACTTC.

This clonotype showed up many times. The chain's CDR3 is CASSPGVADEQYF. CDR3 DNA: TGTGCCAGCAGCCCGGGAGTCGCCGACGAGCAGTACTTC. The rearrangement joins TRBV7-9 to TRBJ2-7; tentative D call: TRBD2 (6 bases). Germline V gives CDR1 SEHNR, CDR2 FQNEAQ (reference sequence). Trimming stripped 5 bases from V and 5 bases from J, with 13 bases between. This CDR3 has 13 residues. The whole variable domain, filled in from reference TRBV7-9 and TRBJ2-7, reads DTGVSQNPRHKITKRGQNVTFRCDPISEHNRLYWYRQTLGQGPEFLTYFQNEAQLEKSRLLSDRFSAERPKGSFSTLEIQRTEQGDSAMYLCASSPGVADEQYFGPGTRLTVT.

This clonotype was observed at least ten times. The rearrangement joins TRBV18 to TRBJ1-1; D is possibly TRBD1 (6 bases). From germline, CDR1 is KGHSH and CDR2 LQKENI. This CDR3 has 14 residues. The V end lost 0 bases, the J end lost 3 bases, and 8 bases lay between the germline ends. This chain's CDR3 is CASSPPRGDTEAFF. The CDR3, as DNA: TGTGCCAGCTCACCACCGAGGGGGGACACTGAAGCTTTCTTT.

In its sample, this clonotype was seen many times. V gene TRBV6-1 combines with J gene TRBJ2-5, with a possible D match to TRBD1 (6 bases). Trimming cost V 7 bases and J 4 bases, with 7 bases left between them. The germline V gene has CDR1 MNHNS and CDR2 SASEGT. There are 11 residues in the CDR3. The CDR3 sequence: CASIGGETQYF. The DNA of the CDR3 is TGTGCCAGCATAGGGGGAGAGACCCAGTACTTC.

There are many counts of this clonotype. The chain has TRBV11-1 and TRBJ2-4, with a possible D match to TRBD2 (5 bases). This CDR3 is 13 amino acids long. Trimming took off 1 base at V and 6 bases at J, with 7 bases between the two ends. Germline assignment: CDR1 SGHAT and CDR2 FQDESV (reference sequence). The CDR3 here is CASSLGAGNIQYF. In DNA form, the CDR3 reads TGTGCCAGCAGCTTAGGGGCGGGAAACATTCAGTACTTC. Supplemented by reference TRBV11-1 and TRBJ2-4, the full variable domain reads EAEVAQSPRYKITEKSQAVAFWCDPISGHATLYWYRQILGQGPELLVQFQDESVVDDSQLPKDRFSAERLKGVDSTLKIQPAELGDSAMYLCASSLGAGNIQYFGAGTRLSVL.

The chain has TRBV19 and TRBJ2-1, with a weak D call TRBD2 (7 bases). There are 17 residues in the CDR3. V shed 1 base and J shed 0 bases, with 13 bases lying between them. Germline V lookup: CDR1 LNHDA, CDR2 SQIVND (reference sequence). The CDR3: CASSIAWAGASYNEQFF. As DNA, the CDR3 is TGTGCCAGTAGTATAGCTTGGGCGGGGGCCTCCTACAATGAGCAGTTCTTC.

The CDR3 loop is CASSQALAGGPGPYEQYF. The CDR3 DNA follows: TGCGCCAGCAGCCAAGCGTTAGCGGGAGGGCCAGGGCCCTACGAGCAGTACTTC. The rearrangement joins TRBV4-1 to TRBJ2-7; TRBD2 matches at 11 bases. V lost 1 base, J lost 2 bases, and 10 bases stayed unmatched. Germline V CDR1 and CDR2: MGHRA, YSYEKL. CDR3 length: 18 amino acids.

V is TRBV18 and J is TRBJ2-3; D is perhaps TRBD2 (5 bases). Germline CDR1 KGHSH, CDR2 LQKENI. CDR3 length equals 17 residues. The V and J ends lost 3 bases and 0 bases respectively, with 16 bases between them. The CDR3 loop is CASSPPGWRTSTDTQYF. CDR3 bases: TGTGCCAGCTCACCCCCCGGGTGGCGGACTAGCACAGATACGCAGTATTTT.

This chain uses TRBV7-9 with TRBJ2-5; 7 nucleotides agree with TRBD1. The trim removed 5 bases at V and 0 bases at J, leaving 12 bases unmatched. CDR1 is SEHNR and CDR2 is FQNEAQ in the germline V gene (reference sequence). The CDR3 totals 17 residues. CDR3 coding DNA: TGTGCCAGCAGCCAGACCTGGGACAGAATCAACCAAGAGACCCAGTACTTC. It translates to CASSQTWDRINQETQYF.

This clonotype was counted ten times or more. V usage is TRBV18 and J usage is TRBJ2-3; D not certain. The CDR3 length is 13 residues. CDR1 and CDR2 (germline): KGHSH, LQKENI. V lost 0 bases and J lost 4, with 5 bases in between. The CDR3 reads CASSPPSPDTQYF. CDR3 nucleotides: TGTGCCAGCTCACCACCTAGCCCAGATACGCAGTATTTT.

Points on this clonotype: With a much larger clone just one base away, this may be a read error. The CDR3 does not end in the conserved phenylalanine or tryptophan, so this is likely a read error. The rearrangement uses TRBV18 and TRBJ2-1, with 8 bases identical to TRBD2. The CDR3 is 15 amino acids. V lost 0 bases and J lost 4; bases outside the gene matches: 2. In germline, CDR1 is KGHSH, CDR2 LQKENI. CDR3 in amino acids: CASSPPLAGYNEQFL. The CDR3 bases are TGTGCCAGCTCACCACCGCTAGCGGGTTACAATGAGCAGTTCCTC.

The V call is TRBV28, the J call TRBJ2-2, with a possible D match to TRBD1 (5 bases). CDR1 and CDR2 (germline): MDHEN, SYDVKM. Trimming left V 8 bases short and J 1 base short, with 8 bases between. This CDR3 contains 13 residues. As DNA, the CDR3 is TGTGCCAGCCTAACAGGGAACACCGGGGAGCTGTTTTTT. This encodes CASLTGNTGELFF.

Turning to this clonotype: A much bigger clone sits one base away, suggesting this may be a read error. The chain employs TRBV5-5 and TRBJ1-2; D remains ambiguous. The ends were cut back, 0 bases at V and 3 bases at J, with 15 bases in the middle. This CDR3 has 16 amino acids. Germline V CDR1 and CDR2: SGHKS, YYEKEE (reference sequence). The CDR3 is CASSLGVGTNYYGYTF. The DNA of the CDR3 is TGTGCCAGCAGCTTGGGAGTAGGAACGAACTACTATGGCTACACCTTC.

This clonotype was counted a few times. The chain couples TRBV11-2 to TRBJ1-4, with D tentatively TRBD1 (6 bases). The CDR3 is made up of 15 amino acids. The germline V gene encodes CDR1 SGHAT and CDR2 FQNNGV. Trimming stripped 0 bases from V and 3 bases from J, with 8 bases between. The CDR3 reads CASSLERTANEKLFF. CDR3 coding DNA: TGTGCCAGCAGCTTAGAACGGACAGCTAATGAAAAACTGTTTTTT.

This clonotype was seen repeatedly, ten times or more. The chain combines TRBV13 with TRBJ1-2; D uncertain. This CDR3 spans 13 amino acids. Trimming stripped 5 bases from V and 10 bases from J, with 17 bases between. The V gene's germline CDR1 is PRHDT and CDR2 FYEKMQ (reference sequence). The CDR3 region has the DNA TGTGCCAGCAGCACCGCGAGGGCGGTATCCTACACCTTC. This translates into CASSTARAVSYTF. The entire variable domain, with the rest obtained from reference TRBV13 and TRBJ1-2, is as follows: AAGVIQSPRHLIKEKRETATLKCYPIPRHDTVYWYQQGPGQDPQFLISFYEKMQSDKGSIPDRFSAQQFSDYHSELNMSSLELGDSALYFCASSTARAVSYTFGSGTRLTVV.